A single sample is the source of the 13 T cell receptor beta chains below, sequenced in a study of cytomegalovirus exposure and HLA in healthy donors. PCR employed 60 Vbeta and 13 Jbeta primers. Generated by immunoSEQ multiplex PCR, the TCRdb table keeps only in-frame clones and is missing some. The data show more than 100,000 clones, and the top ten clones hold 3.5%. Material for sequencing was PBMCs. Source of these receptors: a man aged 40-49 years in good health and CMV-seronegative.

The genes are TRBV14 and TRBJ1-6; tentatively, D is TRBD1 (6 bases). CDR3 length equals 15 residues. V shed 0 bases and J shed 7 bases, with 10 bases lying between them. Germline CDR1 reads SGHDN; CDR2 reads FVKESK. The CDR3 DNA reads TGTGCCAGCAGCCAAGATCGCACAGGGAATTCACCCCTCCACTTT. Its translation: CASSQDRTGNSPLHF.

In nucleotides, the CDR3 is TGTGCCTGGAGTGCCCAAGCGGGAGGGCCACTAGGCACAGATACGCAGTATTTT. It yields the protein CAWSAQAGGPLGTDTQYF. The chain couples TRBV30 to TRBJ2-3; TRBD2 aligns across 10 bases. CDR3 length: 18 residues. Germline lookup yields CDR1 GTSNPN and CDR2 SVGIG (reference sequence). Trimming cost V 1 base and J 1 base; bases outside gene matches: 11.

The CDR3 is CASSSRTSGRSGTGELFF. The DNA of the CDR3 is TGTGCCAGCAGCTCCCGGACTAGCGGGAGGTCAGGGACCGGGGAGCTGTTTTTT. The chain links TRBV7-9 to TRBJ2-2; 14 bases match TRBD2. The germline gives CDR1 SEHNR, CDR2 FQNEAQ (reference sequence). The CDR3 length is 18 residues. The junction had 9 bases not matched to a gene; V was cut back by 4 bases and J by 5 bases. Together with reference TRBV7-9 and TRBJ2-2, the CDR3 gives the full variable domain: DTGVSQNPRHKITKRGQNVTFRCDPISEHNRLYWYRQTLGQGPEFLTYFQNEAQLEKSRLLSDRFSAERPKGSFSTLEIQRTEQGDSAMYLCASSSRTSGRSGTGELFFGEGSRLTVL.

The chain employs TRBV5-1 and TRBJ2-5; 7 bases are a match to TRBD1. Germline V gene data show CDR1 as SGHRS and CDR2 as YFSETQ. The CDR3 runs 15 residues. V was pared by 0 bases and J by 5 bases, with 7 bases of the junction left unmatched. CDR3 residues: CASSLVQGVSETQYF. Here the CDR3 DNA reads TGCGCCAGCAGCTTGGTTCAGGGGGTATCGGAGACCCAGTACTTC.

This chain connects TRBV2 to TRBJ1-2; 8 bases match TRBD1. The CDR3 contains 15 residues. The ends lost 3 bases at V and 4 bases at J; junction bases unmatched: 7. In germline, CDR1 is SNHLY, CDR2 FYNNEI. The CDR3 is CASSEDRATSYGYTF. As DNA, the CDR3 is TGTGCCAGCAGTGAGGACAGGGCAACAAGCTATGGCTACACCTTC. Using reference TRBV2 and TRBJ1-2 for the parts outside the CDR3, the full variable domain is EPEVTQTPSHQVTQMGQEVILRCVPISNHLYFYWYRQILGQKVEFLVSFYNNEISEKSEIFDDQFSVERPDGSNFTLKIRSTKLEDSAMYFCASSEDRATSYGYTFGSGTRLTVV.

This chain links TRBV7-6 with TRBJ2-2; D gene uncertain. CDR1 is SGHVS and CDR2 is FNYEAQ in the germline V gene. V dropped 3 bases and J dropped 1 base, with 9 bases sitting between them. The CDR3 consists of 15 residues. This chain's CDR3 is CASSFVARNTGELFF. CDR3 in DNA: TGTGCCAGCAGCTTTGTTGCCAGGAACACCGGGGAGCTGTTTTTT. The full variable domain, its missing parts supplied by reference TRBV7-6 and TRBJ2-2, is GAGVSQSPRYKVTKRGQDVALRCDPISGHVSLYWYRQALGQGPEFLTYFNYEAQQDKSGLPNDRFSAERPEGSISTLTIQRTEQRDSAMYRCASSFVARNTGELFFGEGSRLTVL.

The chain has TRBV5-6 and TRBJ2-2; D might be TRBD2 (6 bases). Trimming removed 6 bases at V and 6 bases at J, with 12 bases between. The CDR3 totals 13 residues. In germline, CDR1 is SGHDT, CDR2 YYEEEE. This CDR3 is CASKLGGSGELFF. The CDR3 nucleotides read TGTGCCAGCAAACTGGGGGGATCCGGGGAGCTGTTTTTT.

The chain joins TRBV18 to TRBJ2-3, with TRBD2 identical over 10 bases. This CDR3 comprises 16 residues. V lost 3 bases to trimming and J lost 2 bases; unmatched junction nucleotides: 5. The germline CDR1 and CDR2 sequences are KGHSH and LQKENI. DNA of the CDR3: TGTGCCAGCTCACCGACGCTAGCGGGAGCCACAGATACGCAGTATTTT. Its translation: CASSPTLAGATDTQYF.

The chain joins TRBV15 to TRBJ2-7, with D maybe TRBD1 (5 bases). The CDR3 is 16 residues long. Trimming stripped 0 bases from V and 4 bases from J, with 16 bases between. The germline V gene has CDR1 LNHNV and CDR2 YYDKDF (reference sequence). The CDR3 nucleotides read TGTGCCACCAGCAGAGACCTTTCTCGGCAGGGATACGAGCAGTACTTC. This encodes CATSRDLSRQGYEQYF.

The chain employs TRBV19 and TRBJ1-2; D possibly corresponds to TRBD1 (5 bases). The CDR3 covers 15 residues. CDR1 and CDR2 (germline): LNHDA, SQIVND (reference sequence). V lost 4 bases, J lost 2 bases, and 14 bases lay in between. Here the CDR3 reads CASSTQETLNYGYTF. The CDR3 DNA follows: TGTGCCAGTAGTACACAGGAGACCTTAAACTATGGCTACACCTTC.

V usage is TRBV9 and J usage is TRBJ1-1, with 11 bases that match TRBD1. This CDR3 contains 14 residues. Germline CDR1 and CDR2: SGDLS and YYNGEE. Trimming removed 3 bases from V and 7 bases from J; junction bases left unmatched: 5. CDR3 loop: CASSARTGGFEAFF. The CDR3, as DNA: TGTGCCAGCAGCGCCCGGACAGGGGGCTTTGAAGCTTTCTTT.

This chain links TRBV27 with TRBJ2-7; 7 bases are shared with TRBD1. The CDR3 totals 15 residues. The J segment lost 6 bases and the V segment lost 6 bases, leaving 14 bases of the junction unmatched. Germline-derived CDR1 and CDR2 are MNHEY and SMNVEV (reference sequence). This CDR3 reads CASRQSGGSSGEQYF. The CDR3 nucleotides read TGTGCCAGCAGGCAATCAGGGGGATCGTCGGGCGAGCAGTACTTC.

This CDR3 is CASSFGGTGGSGYTF. The DNA of the CDR3 is TGTGCCAGCAGCTTTGGCGGGACAGGGGGCTCTGGCTACACCTTC. The V and J genes are TRBV7-9 and TRBJ1-2; 12 bases map to TRBD1. V was pared by 3 bases and J by 7 bases, with 6 bases of the junction left unmatched. Germline V gene lookup returns CDR1 SEHNR and CDR2 FQNEAQ (reference sequence). This CDR3 is 15 amino acids long.